Given below is one T cell receptor (beta chain) in context. Its antigen is unknown. The assay used was immunoSEQ (version v3.0), run at survey level. Data came from immunoSEQ multiplex PCR; TCRdb stores just in-frame clones and leaves some out. The sample shows about 30,000 clones, approximately 93% of them seen only once. This sample stems from a study of long-term antiretroviral therapy in people with HIV. The CDR3 contains 13 residues. Germline CDR1 KGHSH, CDR2 LQKENI. Trimming pared 1 base from V and 2 bases from J, leaving 4 bases between. Notes on the study in general: Clones with expansion before ART led the repertoire at all time points. CDR3 length ranges were narrower in HIV repertoires than in controls.

This specimen was unsorted PBMCs, taken 6.2 years after starting antiretroviral therapy. The sequence was obtained from a man aged 35 to 55 with HIV. V and J are TRBV18 and TRBJ2-3; unclear D gene. The CDR3 reads CASSPRYTDTQYF. CDR3 DNA sequence: TGTGCCAGCTCACCACGGTACACAGATACGCAGTATTTT.